This paragraph reports one T cell receptor beta chain. The data stem from a study of blood T cell repertoires in COVID-19. On the study more broadly: Sites in the United States, Italy and Spain provided acute and convalescent COVID-19 samples. The cDNA or gDNA used as material had been derived from T cells, B-cell-depleted T cells, or PBMCs.

Germline V CDR1 and CDR2: MNHEY, SVGAGI. There are 13 residues in the CDR3. V lost 11 bases to trimming and J lost 0 bases, with 11 bases between them. Per the original data handling: Amplification with reference gene primers provided the estimates of nucleated cell counts. Libraries were prepared by immunoSEQ multiplex PCR; TCRdb keeps only in-frame clonotypes and omits some of them. That table gives V, J and clone size, and the DNA gave D and trimming. This table has 140,000 to 150,000 clones, 88% appearing once. Specimen: peripheral blood. This sequence was found in a man aged 70-80 years with acute or convalescent COVID-19. V is TRBV6-5 and J is TRBJ1-5; tentatively, D is TRBD1 (6 bases). CDR3 DNA: TGTGCCGCAGGGGCCAATAGCAATCAGCCCCAGCATTTT. It is translated as CAAGANSNQPQHF.